This T cell receptor beta chain was sequenced during a study of cytomegalovirus exposure and HLA in healthy donors. Study-wide results and limits: Later work found most CMV-associated TCR beta chains apparently HLA-restricted. The authors excluded some V segments, including TRBV6-2 and TRBV6-3, as indistinguishable. It was reported that the classifier diagnosed cytomegalovirus status with high specificity and sensitivity in both the original and validation cohorts. Previous analysis showed most TCR beta V segments were productive about 87% or about 30% of the time.

With regard to this clone: Its target is not known.

Trimming at V came to 0 bases and at J to 2 bases, leaving 3 bases not matched to a gene. CDR1 is PRHDT, CDR2 FYEKMQ, per germline (reference sequence). The CDR3 consists of 15 residues. Use of 60 Vbeta and 13 Jbeta primers characterized the PCR. Profiling relied on immunoSEQ multiplex PCR, and the TCRdb table lists in-frame clones only, not all of them. The sample yields about 120,000 clones, over 60% seen once. The TCR sequence derives from a woman aged 18-35 years in good health and CMV-seropositive. The chain carries TRBV13 and TRBJ2-7, with 8 bases aligning to TRBD1. Material: PBMCs. The CDR3 loop reads CASSLGGTGTYEQYF. As DNA, the CDR3 is TGTGCCAGCAGCTTAGGAGGGACAGGAACCTACGAGCAGTACTTC.